The source of this TCR beta chain is a study of graft-versus-host responses after intestinal transplantation listed by TCRdb under 2021. Study-level background: The transplants that recipients received were multivisceral, liver-intestinal, or isolated intestinal. Of the 20 to 30 intestinal transplant recipients enrolled in the cohort, one of whom was a retransplant, 3 patients without pretransplant specimens were excluded. Every recipient was given anti-thymocyte globulin induction, then maintenance tacrolimus and steroids for roughly three years. Samples from a few later patients were sequenced in-house on an Illumina MiSeq with MiXCR processing rather than by the commercial service. Bulk TCR-beta CDR3 sequencing was used to track graft-versus-host and host-versus-graft alloreactive T cell clones in the graft, circulation and bone marrow after intestinal transplantation. Alloreactive clones were identified by sequencing pre-transplant mixed lymphocyte reaction products and comparing them with unstimulated pre-transplant donor and recipient T cells. Donor T cell macrochimerism was defined as a peak of at least 4% donor T cells among recipient peripheral blood mononuclear cells. Study-wide conclusions, independent of this receptor: GvH clones were detected in recipient bone marrow, and some appeared earlier in ileal mucosa or blood, consistent with an intestinal mucosal origin. Conclusions were limited by the relatively low number and heterogeneity of intestinal transplant patients. In patients with donor T cell macrochimerism, the allografts had high GvH to HvG T cell clonal ratios. Early after transplant, peak levels of circulating GvH clones were associated with declines in HvG clones.

Read against the paper, the sample's time point label means: cells obtained before transplantation from donor or recipient. CD3+CD4+ and CD3+CD8+ populations were FACS-sorted from unstimulated pre-transplant donor and recipient cells taken from spleen or lymph nodes. Worth noting for this clone: Its cognate antigen has yet to be identified. The record has no base qualities; no much larger clone is one base away.

From the cysteine through the phenylalanine, the CDR3 covers 14 amino acids. Just the 42-base CDR3 DNA is kept, in frame starting at base 1. From a lookup of the germline V gene, CDR1 and CDR2 are MNHEY and SVGAGI. Library preparation used the immunoSEQ multiplex PCR assay. In most patients, genomic DNA was isolated using the Qiagen DNeasy Blood and Tissue Kit and sent frozen to Adaptive Biotechnologies for TCR sequencing. Adaptive Biotechnologies carried out high-throughput TCR-beta CDR3 sequencing of genomic DNA for most patients. On the authors' methods: TCR sequencing data were retrieved from Adaptive's ImmunoSEQ software for some 19 patients, whereas three other patients were processed with MiXCR and VDJtools. To correct CD4 versus CD8 sorting errors, sequences present in both subsets at a frequency ratio below 5:1 were removed. Because the origin of CDR3 nucleotide sequences shared between donor and recipient could not be assigned, those sequences were removed. At least 2-fold expansion over unstimulated cells and a minimum CFSE-low frequency of 0.002% (template counts) or 0.001% (read counts) were required for clones to be classified as alloreactive. Clones detected in sequenced pre-transplant spleen, lymph node, or MLR CFSE-low populations of the donor or recipient were defined as mappable. Cumulative frequency of alloreactive clones was calculated as a percentage of all sequences weighted by copy number. TCRdb took this table from immuneACCESS and kept in-frame rearrangements with V and J called. Such tables lack part of the clones; where checked against another copy, unresolved V genes explain under half of the gap, and the rest is unexplained. The DNA was the basis for D and trimming; V, J and clone size are from that table. The sample table holds under 130,000 clones, of which over 85% were seen once. Roughly 1.2% of the sample rests with the top ten.

The sequence was obtained from a human donor who received an intestinal transplant. The sequence joins TRBV6-5 to TRBJ2-5; 8 bases in between match TRBD1. Matching the DNA end better, TRBJ2-7 makes the J call doubtful. This sample comprised unstimulated CD8+ T cells sorted from spleen or lymph node cells, obtained before intestinal transplant. The nucleotide sequence reads TGTGCCAGCAGTCCCGGGACAGGCTCCTACGAGCAGTACTTC. Its protein reads: CASSPGTGSYEQYF.